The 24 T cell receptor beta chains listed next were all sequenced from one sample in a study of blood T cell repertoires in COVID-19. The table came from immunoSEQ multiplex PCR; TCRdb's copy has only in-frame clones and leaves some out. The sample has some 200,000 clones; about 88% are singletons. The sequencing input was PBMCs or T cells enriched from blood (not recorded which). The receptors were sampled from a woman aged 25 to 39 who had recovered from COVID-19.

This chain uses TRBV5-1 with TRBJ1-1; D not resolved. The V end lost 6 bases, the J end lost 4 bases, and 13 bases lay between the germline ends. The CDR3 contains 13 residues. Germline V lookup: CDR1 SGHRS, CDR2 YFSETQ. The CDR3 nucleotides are TGCGCCAGCACCACCTCAGGACTCACTGAAGCTTTCTTT. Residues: CASTTSGLTEAFF.

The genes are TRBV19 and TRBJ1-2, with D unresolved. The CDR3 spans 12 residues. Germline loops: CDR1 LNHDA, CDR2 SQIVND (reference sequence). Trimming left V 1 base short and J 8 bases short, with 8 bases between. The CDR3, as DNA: TGTGCCAGTAGTATAGTCAATTCCGGCTACACCTTC. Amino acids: CASSIVNSGYTF.

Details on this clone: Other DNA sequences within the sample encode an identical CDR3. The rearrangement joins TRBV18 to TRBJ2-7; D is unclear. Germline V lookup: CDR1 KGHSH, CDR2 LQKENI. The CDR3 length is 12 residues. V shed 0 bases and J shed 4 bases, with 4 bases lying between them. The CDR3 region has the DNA TGTGCCAGCTCACCACCGAGTTACGAGCAGTACTTC. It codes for CASSPPSYEQYF.

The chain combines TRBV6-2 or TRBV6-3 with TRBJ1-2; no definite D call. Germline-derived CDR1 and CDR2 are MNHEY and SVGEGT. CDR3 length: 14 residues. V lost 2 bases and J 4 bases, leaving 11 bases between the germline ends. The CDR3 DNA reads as TGTGCCAGCAGTTACCTTTTTAGAGGCTATGGCTACACCTTC. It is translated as CASSYLFRGYGYTF.

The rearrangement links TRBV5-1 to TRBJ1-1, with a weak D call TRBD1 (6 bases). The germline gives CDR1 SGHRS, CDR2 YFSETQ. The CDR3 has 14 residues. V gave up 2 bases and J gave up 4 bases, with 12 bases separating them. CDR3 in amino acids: CASSFRGGTTEAFF. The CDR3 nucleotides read TGCGCCAGCAGCTTCAGGGGTGGAACCACTGAAGCTTTCTTT. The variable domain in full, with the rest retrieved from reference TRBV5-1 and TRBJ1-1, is KAGVTQTPRYLIKTRGQQVTLSCSPISGHRSVSWYQQTPGQGLQFLFEYFSETQRNKGNFPGRFSGRQFSNSRSEMNVSTLELGDSALYLCASSFRGGTTEAFFGQGTRLTVV.

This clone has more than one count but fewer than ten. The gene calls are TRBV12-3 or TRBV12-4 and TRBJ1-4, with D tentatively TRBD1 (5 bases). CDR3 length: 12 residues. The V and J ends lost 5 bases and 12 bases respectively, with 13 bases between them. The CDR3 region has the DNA TGTGCCAGCAGTGCTGGGGGGGTGGAACTGTTTTTT. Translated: CASSAGGVELFF.

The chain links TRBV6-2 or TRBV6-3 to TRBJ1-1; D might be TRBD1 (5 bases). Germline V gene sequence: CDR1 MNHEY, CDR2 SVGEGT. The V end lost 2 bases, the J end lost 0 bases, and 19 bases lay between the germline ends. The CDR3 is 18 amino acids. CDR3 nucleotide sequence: TGTGCCAGCAGTTACAGGGCAGGGAGGCTGATAATGAACACTGAAGCTTTCTTT. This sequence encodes CASSYRAGRLIMNTEAFF.

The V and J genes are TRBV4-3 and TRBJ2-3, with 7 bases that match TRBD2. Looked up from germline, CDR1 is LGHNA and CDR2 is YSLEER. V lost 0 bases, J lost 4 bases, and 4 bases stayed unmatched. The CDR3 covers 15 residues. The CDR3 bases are TGCGCCAGCAGCCAAGATCACCGGGGGGCAGATACGCAGTATTTT. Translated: CASSQDHRGADTQYF.

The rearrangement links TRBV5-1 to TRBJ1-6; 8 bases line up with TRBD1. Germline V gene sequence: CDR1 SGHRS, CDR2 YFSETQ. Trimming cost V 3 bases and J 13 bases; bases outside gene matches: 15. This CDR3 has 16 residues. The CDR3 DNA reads TGCGCCAGCAGCTCAGGACAGGGATATCAACCGAGGCCCCTCCACTTT. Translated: CASSSGQGYQPRPLHF.

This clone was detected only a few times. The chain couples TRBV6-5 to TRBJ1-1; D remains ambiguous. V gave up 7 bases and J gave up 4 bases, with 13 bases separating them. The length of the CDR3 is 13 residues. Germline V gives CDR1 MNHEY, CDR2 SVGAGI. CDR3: CASIEELGTEAFF. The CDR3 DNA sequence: TGTGCCAGCATCGAGGAGCTTGGCACTGAAGCTTTCTTT.

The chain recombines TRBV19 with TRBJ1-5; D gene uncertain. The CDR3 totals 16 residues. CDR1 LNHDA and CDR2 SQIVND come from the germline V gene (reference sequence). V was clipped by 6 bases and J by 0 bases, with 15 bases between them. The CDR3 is CASRDYMFGSNQPQHF. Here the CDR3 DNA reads TGTGCCAGTAGAGACTACATGTTCGGTAGCAATCAGCCCCAGCATTTT.

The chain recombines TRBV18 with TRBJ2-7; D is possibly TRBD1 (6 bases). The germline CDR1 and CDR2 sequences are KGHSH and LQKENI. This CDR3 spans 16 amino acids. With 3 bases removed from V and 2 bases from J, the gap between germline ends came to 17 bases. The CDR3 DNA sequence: TGTGCCAGCTCACCCCAACAGGGTATAAAGACCTACGAGCAGTACTTC. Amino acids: CASSPQQGIKTYEQYF.

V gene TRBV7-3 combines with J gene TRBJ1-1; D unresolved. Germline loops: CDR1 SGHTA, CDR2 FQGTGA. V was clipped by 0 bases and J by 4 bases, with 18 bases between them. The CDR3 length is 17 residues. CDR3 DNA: TGTGCCAGCAGCTTAACGGGCAGTGCCCATGGTAGCACTGAAGCTTTCTTT. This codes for CASSLTGSAHGSTEAFF.

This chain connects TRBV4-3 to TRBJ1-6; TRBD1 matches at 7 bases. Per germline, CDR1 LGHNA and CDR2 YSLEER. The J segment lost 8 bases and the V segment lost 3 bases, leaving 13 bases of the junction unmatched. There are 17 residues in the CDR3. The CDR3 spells CASSHSFTGARDSPLHF. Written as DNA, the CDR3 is TGCGCCAGCAGCCATAGCTTTACAGGGGCTCGGGATTCACCCCTCCACTTT.

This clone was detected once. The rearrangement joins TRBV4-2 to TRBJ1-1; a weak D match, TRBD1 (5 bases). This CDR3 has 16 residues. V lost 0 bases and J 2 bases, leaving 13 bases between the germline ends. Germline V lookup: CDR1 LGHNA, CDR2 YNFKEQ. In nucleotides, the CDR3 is TGTGCCAGCAGCCAAGATGGCAGGGCAAGAAACACTGAAGCTTTCTTT. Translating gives CASSQDGRARNTEAFF.

DNA for the CDR3: TGTGCCAGCAGTAGGACAGGGGGCTCCTACGAGCAGTACTTC. Translated: CASSRTGGSYEQYF. The genes are TRBV2 and TRBJ2-7, with 10 bases identical to TRBD1. V lost 5 bases and J lost 0; bases outside the gene matches: 1. The germline V gene has CDR1 SNHLY and CDR2 FYNNEI. The CDR3 is made up of 14 amino acids.

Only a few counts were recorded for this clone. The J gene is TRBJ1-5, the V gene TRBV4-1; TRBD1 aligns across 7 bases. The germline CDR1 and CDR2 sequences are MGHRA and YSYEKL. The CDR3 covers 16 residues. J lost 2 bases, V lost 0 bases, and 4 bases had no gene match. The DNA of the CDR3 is TGCGCCAGCAGCCAAGAAATCGGACAGGGCAATCAGCCCCAGCATTTT. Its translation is CASSQEIGQGNQPQHF.

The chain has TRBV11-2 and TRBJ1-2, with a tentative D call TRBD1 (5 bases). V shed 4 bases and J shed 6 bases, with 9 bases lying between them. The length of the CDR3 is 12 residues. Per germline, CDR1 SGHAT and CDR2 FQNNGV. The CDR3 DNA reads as TGTGCCAGCAGCTCCCCCAGGGATGGCTACACCTTC. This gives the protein CASSSPRDGYTF. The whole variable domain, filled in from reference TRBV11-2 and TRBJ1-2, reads EAGVAQSPRYKIIEKRQSVAFWCNPISGHATLYWYQQILGQGPKLLIQFQNNGVVDDSQLPKDRFSAERLKGVDSTLKIQPAKLEDSAVYLCASSSPRDGYTFGSGTRLTVV.

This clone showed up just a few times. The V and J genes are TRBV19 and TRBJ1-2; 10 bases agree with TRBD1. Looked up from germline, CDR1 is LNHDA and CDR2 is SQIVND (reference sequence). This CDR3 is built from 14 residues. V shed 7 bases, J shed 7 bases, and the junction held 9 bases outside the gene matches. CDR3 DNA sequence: TGTGCCAGTAACTCAAGGACAGGGGGGTCTGGCTACACCTTC. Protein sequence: CASNSRTGGSGYTF.

Written as DNA, the CDR3 is TGCGCCAGCAGCTTTTCGGTGCAAACAGATACGCAGTATTTT. Residues: CASSFSVQTDTQYF. This sequence joins TRBV5-1 and TRBJ2-3; D is undetermined. This CDR3 region has 14 residues. Trimming took 2 bases from V and 3 from J, leaving 10 bases between them. CDR1 and CDR2 (germline): SGHRS, YFSETQ.

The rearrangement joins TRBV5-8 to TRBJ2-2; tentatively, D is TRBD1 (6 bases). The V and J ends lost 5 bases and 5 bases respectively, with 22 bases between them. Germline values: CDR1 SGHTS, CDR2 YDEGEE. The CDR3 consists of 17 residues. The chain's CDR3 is CASSFPLQGISTGELFF. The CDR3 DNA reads TGTGCCAGCAGTTTTCCCCTACAGGGAATTAGTACCGGGGAGCTGTTTTTT.

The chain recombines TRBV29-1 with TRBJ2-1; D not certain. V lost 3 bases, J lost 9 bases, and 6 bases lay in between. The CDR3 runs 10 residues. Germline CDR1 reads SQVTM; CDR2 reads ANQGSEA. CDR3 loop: CSVDSVEQFF. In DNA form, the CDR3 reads TGCAGCGTTGATTCCGTTGAGCAGTTCTTC.

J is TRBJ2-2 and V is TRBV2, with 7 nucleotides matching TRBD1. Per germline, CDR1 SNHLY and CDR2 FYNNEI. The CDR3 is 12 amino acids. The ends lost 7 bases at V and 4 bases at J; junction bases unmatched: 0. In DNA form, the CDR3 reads TGTGCCAGCACAGGGGGCACCGGGGAGCTGTTTTTT. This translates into CASTGGTGELFF.

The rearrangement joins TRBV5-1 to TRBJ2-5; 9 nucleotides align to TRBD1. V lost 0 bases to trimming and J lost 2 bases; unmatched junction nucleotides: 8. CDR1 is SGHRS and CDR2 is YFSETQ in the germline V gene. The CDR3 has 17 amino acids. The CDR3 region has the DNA TGCGCCAGCAGCTTGGAATACAGGGGGCCGGCTCAAGAGACCCAGTACTTC. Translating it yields CASSLEYRGPAQETQYF.